The 26 T cell receptor beta chains below were found in one sample sequenced in a study of blood T cell repertoires in COVID-19. Produced via immunoSEQ multiplex PCR; TCRdb's table is partial and in-frame only. The table has about 140,000 clones, roughly nine tenths seen once. Sequenced input: peripheral blood. The receptors here all came from a human donor with COVID-19, enrolled during active disease. The donor label of this sample is uncertain.

This clone was counted only a few times. The rearrangement links TRBV2 to TRBJ1-1; TRBD1 is a possible D gene (6 bases). Germline V gene data show CDR1 as SNHLY and CDR2 as FYNNEI. V lost 6 bases to trimming and J lost 4 bases, with 9 bases between them. The length of the CDR3 is 12 residues. CDR3 sequence: CASSRGSTEAFF. CDR3 bases: TGTGCCAGCAGCAGGGGTTCCACTGAAGCTTTCTTT.

J is TRBJ2-7 and V is TRBV25-1; no firm D call. Trimming shortened V by 2 bases and J by 4 bases, and 6 bases separated the two germline ends. From germline, CDR1 is MGHDK and CDR2 SYGVNS. This CDR3 is 12 amino acids long. The CDR3 loop reads CASSEETYEQYF. CDR3 coding DNA: TGTGCCAGCAGTGAAGAGACTTACGAGCAGTACTTC.

The table lists this clone with a few counts. This chain uses TRBV28 with TRBJ1-5; tentative D call: TRBD1 (5 bases). The length of the CDR3 is 12 residues. Trimming shortened V by 7 bases and J by 5 bases, and 9 bases separated the two germline ends. Looked up from germline, CDR1 is MDHEN and CDR2 is SYDVKM. CDR3 bases: TGTGCCAGCAACACAGGAGATCAGCCCCAGCATTTT. Protein sequence: CASNTGDQPQHF.

This clone was detected only once. V gene TRBV19 combines with J gene TRBJ1-1; D not resolved. The ends were cut back, 5 bases at V and 4 bases at J, with 14 bases in the middle. The germline CDR1 and CDR2 sequences are LNHDA and SQIVND (reference sequence). The CDR3 extends over 14 amino acids. CDR3 residues: CASSPLPQRTEAFF. CDR3 nucleotide sequence: TGTGCCAGTAGTCCCCTCCCCCAGCGCACTGAAGCTTTCTTT.

Notes on this clone: Other DNA sequences in this specimen translate into the identical CDR3. This chain joins TRBV6-5 and TRBJ1-1; D might be TRBD1 (5 bases). The CDR3 covers 14 residues. V was trimmed by 0 bases and J by 2 bases, leaving 7 bases between them. CDR1 is MNHEY, CDR2 SVGAGI, per germline. In DNA, the CDR3 is TGTGCCAGCAGTTACTCAGGGGTTAACACTGAAGCTTTCTTT. Its translation: CASSYSGVNTEAFF.

CDR3 bases: TGTGCCAGCAACGGCGGGGGGAGGAATGAAAAACTGTTTTTT. This codes for CASNGGGRNEKLFF. The chain has TRBV28 and TRBJ1-4; TRBD1 might be the D (5 bases). The CDR3 loop spans 14 amino acids. The ends were cut back, 7 bases at V and 5 bases at J, with 14 bases in the middle. In germline, CDR1 is MDHEN, CDR2 SYDVKM.

V is TRBV19 and J is TRBJ2-2; no clear D gene. Germline-derived CDR1 and CDR2 are LNHDA and SQIVND (reference sequence). V was trimmed by 6 bases and J by 4 bases, leaving 6 bases between them. CDR3 length: 12 amino acids. The CDR3 nucleotides are TGTGCCAGTAGGCGTCCCACCGGGGAGCTGTTTTTT. Translating gives CASRRPTGELFF. The full variable domain, completed using reference TRBV19 and TRBJ2-2, is DGGITQSPKYLFRKEGQNVTLSCEQNLNHDAMYWYRQDPGQGLRLIYYSQIVNDFQKGDIAEGYSVSREKKESFPLTVTSAQKNPTAFYLCASRRPTGELFFGEGSRLTVL.

V is TRBV7-2 and J is TRBJ2-1; 12 nucleotides agree with TRBD2. Unmatched junction bases numbered 10, after V lost 5 bases and J lost 8 bases. The CDR3 loop spans 16 amino acids. Germline values: CDR1 SGHTA, CDR2 FQGNSA. CDR3 sequence: CASSLRLAGASDEQFF. The CDR3 DNA follows: TGTGCCAGCAGCCTTCGACTAGCGGGAGCTTCCGATGAGCAGTTCTTC.

This clone was found once. The chain uses TRBV3-1 (or the pseudogene TRBV3-2) and TRBJ2-3; a possible D gene is TRBD1 (6 bases). The CDR3 has 15 residues. V was pared by 1 base and J by 5 bases, with 13 bases between. CDR1 and CDR2 from the germline V gene are LGHDT and YNNKEL (reference sequence). The DNA for the CDR3 is TGTGCCAGCAGCCAAGGATTGGGGGCCGGAGATACGCAGTATTTT. Translated: CASSQGLGAGDTQYF.

This sequence joins TRBV15 and TRBJ1-1; no definite D call. The CDR3 is 15 amino acids. The germline V gene encodes CDR1 LNHNV and CDR2 YYDKDF (reference sequence). V lost 0 bases and J 1 base, leaving 9 bases between the germline ends. The chain's CDR3 is CATSRDRSGNTEAFF. CDR3 DNA sequence: TGTGCCACCAGCAGAGATCGGTCAGGGAACACTGAAGCTTTCTTT.

The J gene is TRBJ2-1, the V gene TRBV14; D is unresolved. Per the germline V gene, CDR1 is SGHDN and CDR2 is FVKESK. The CDR3 extends over 17 amino acids. Trimming took off 0 bases at V and 0 bases at J, with 12 bases between the two ends. This CDR3 is CASSQDGGRSSYNEQFF. The CDR3 DNA reads as TGTGCCAGCAGCCAAGATGGCGGAAGAAGCTCCTACAATGAGCAGTTCTTC. The full variable domain, rest sourced from reference TRBV14 and TRBJ2-1, is EAGVTQFPSHSVIEKGQTVTLRCDPISGHDNLYWYRRVMGKEIKFLLHFVKESKQDESGMPNNRFLAERTGGTYSTLKVQPAELEDSGVYFCASSQDGGRSSYNEQFFGPGTRLTVL.

This clone appeared a few times. The J gene is TRBJ1-4, the V gene TRBV27; TRBD1 matches at 10 bases. V dropped 6 bases and J dropped 4; count of bases not matched to a gene: 8. The CDR3 is made up of 16 amino acids. Germline V gene sequence: CDR1 MNHEY, CDR2 SMNVEV (reference sequence). The DNA of the CDR3 is TGTGCCAGCAGCCTGGGGGACAGGGGCGTTAATGAAAAACTGTTTTTT. Its translation: CASSLGDRGVNEKLFF.

This chain uses TRBV18 with TRBJ1-5; tentative D call: TRBD1 (6 bases). Trimming removed 2 bases at V and 8 bases at J, with 13 bases between. Germline V CDR1 and CDR2: KGHSH, LQKENI. This CDR3 spans 14 amino acids. The CDR3 protein is CASSPGAGEEPQHF. CDR3 nucleotide sequence: TGTGCCAGCTCACCAGGAGCAGGGGAAGAGCCCCAGCATTTT.

This chain uses TRBV29-1 with TRBJ2-3, with a tentative D call TRBD2 (5 bases). Trimming removed 3 bases from V and 5 bases from J, with 9 bases in between. The CDR3 is 12 amino acids. Germline CDR1 reads SQVTM; CDR2 reads ANQGSEA. For the CDR3, the DNA is TGCAGCGTTGACCCACTAGGAGATACGCAGTATTTT. Its translation: CSVDPLGDTQYF.

The chain links TRBV29-1 to TRBJ1-5; TRBD1 is a possible D gene (5 bases). Germline-derived CDR1 and CDR2 are SQVTM and ANQGSEA. Trimming stripped 6 bases from V and 3 bases from J, with 12 bases between. The CDR3 totals 13 residues. CDR3 protein: CSVGEGYNQPQHF. The DNA of the CDR3 is TGCAGCGTGGGGGAGGGTTACAATCAGCCCCAGCATTTT.

The chain employs TRBV6-5 and TRBJ1-5, with a weak D call TRBD1 (5 bases). Germline V gene sequence: CDR1 MNHEY, CDR2 SVGAGI. Trimming removed 6 bases at V and 7 bases at J, with 13 bases between. The CDR3 consists of 13 residues. CDR3 sequence reads: CASSRTRGQPQHF. In DNA form, the CDR3 reads TGTGCCAGCAGCCGGACTCGGGGGCAGCCCCAGCATTTT.

The chain joins TRBV6-5 to TRBJ2-3; 9 nucleotides agree with TRBD1. The CDR3 loop spans 14 amino acids. CDR1 and CDR2 from the germline V gene are MNHEY and SVGAGI. V dropped 4 bases and J dropped 4; count of bases not matched to a gene: 3. The CDR3 DNA sequence: TGTGCCAGCAGTTGGGACAGGGCGGCAGATACGCAGTATTTT. As protein: CASSWDRAADTQYF.

The chain carries TRBV6-5 and TRBJ1-5; 10 bases map to TRBD1. In germline, CDR1 is MNHEY, CDR2 SVGAGI. The J segment lost 5 bases and the V segment lost 8 bases, leaving 3 bases of the junction unmatched. This CDR3 comprises 13 residues. DNA of the CDR3: TGTGCCAGCCTAGGACAGGGGGATCAGCCCCAGCATTTT. Protein product: CASLGQGDQPQHF.

The chain has TRBV6-5 and TRBJ1-6; D is ambiguous. This CDR3 spans 12 amino acids. The V end was cut by 2 bases, the J end by 9 bases, with 5 bases between. Germline V gene lookup returns CDR1 MNHEY and CDR2 SVGAGI. CDR3 coding DNA: TGTGCCAGCAGTTACGGCGGTTCACCCCTCCACTTT. Translating gives CASSYGGSPLHF.

V gene TRBV7-2 combines with J gene TRBJ2-7; D call uncertain. The CDR3 extends over 13 amino acids. Germline V gives CDR1 SGHTA, CDR2 FQGNSA. Trimming shortened V by 1 base and J by 3 bases, and 7 bases separated the two germline ends. The CDR3 DNA sequence: TGTGCCAGCAGCTTAGACCGGAGCTACGAGCAGTACTTC. Protein: CASSLDRSYEQYF.

The rearrangement uses TRBV18 and TRBJ1-1, with 8 nucleotides matching TRBD1. The CDR3 covers 15 residues. Trimming at V came to 0 bases and at J to 3 bases, leaving 3 bases not matched to a gene. Germline CDR1 and CDR2: KGHSH and LQKENI. CDR3 sequence reads: CASSPPTGGDTEAFF. CDR3 coding DNA: TGTGCCAGCTCACCACCTACAGGGGGGGACACTGAAGCTTTCTTT.

The V gene is TRBV21-1, the J gene TRBJ2-2; the DNA was not compared with TRBD1, the D call given in the table. TRBV21-1 is a recognized pseudogene. This CDR3 comprises 17 residues. The CDR3 sequence: CASSSLTGKADTGELFF. The CDR3 DNA reads as TGTGCCAGCAGCAGTTTGACAGGGAAGGCCGACACCGGGGAGCTGTTTTTT.

CDR3 bases: TGTGCCAGCAGCTCTCAGGAGGGCAGCAATGAGCAGTTCTTC. The encoded protein is CASSSQEGSNEQFF. V and J are TRBV7-9 and TRBJ2-1; possible D gene TRBD2, 6 bases. The CDR3 consists of 14 residues. Germline V lookup: CDR1 SEHNR, CDR2 FQNEAQ (reference sequence). Trimming stripped 4 bases from V and 6 bases from J, with 13 bases between. Supplemented by reference TRBV7-9 and TRBJ2-1, the full variable domain reads DTGVSQNPRHKITKRGQNVTFRCDPISEHNRLYWYRQTLGQGPEFLTYFQNEAQLEKSRLLSDRFSAERPKGSFSTLEIQRTEQGDSAMYLCASSSQEGSNEQFFGPGTRLTVL.

This clone was seen only once. The chain links TRBV5-6 to TRBJ2-3, with a weak D call TRBD1 (6 bases). The V gene's germline CDR1 is SGHDT and CDR2 YYEEEE. The CDR3 sequence is 12 residues long. With 3 bases removed from V and 4 bases from J, the gap between germline ends came to 6 bases. CDR3 loop: CASSWGPDTQYF. The CDR3, as DNA: TGTGCCAGCAGCTGGGGGCCAGATACGCAGTATTTT.

This clone was detected only a few times. This rearrangement joins TRBV11-1 to TRBJ2-2; 7 bases are shared with TRBD1. Germline V gene sequence: CDR1 SGHAT, CDR2 FQDESV (reference sequence). V was clipped by 6 bases and J by 3 bases; unmatched bases: 4. The CDR3 runs 14 residues. This CDR3 is CASSIGQDTGELFF. DNA of the CDR3: TGTGCCAGCAGTATCGGACAGGACACCGGGGAGCTGTTTTTT.

The chain combines TRBV4-1 with TRBJ1-1; TRBD1 aligns across 7 bases. Per the germline V gene, CDR1 is MGHRA and CDR2 is YSYEKL. V lost 2 bases, J lost 4 bases, and 7 bases stayed unmatched. The CDR3 is 15 amino acids. The CDR3 is CASSQRGHGGTEAFF. The CDR3 DNA sequence: TGCGCCAGCAGCCAAAGGGGGCACGGGGGCACTGAAGCTTTCTTT.